This entry concerns a single T cell receptor beta chain. The data derive from a study of T cell changes during pregnancy in multiple sclerosis. The CDR3 contains 16 residues. The V end was cut by 4 bases, the J end by 2 bases, with 15 bases between. Germline V gene lookup returns CDR1 SGHRS and CDR2 YFSETQ. The repertoire was sequenced with immunoSEQ multiplex PCR; TCRdb's copy has only in-frame clones and lacks some. In the table there are over 70,000 clones, about 90% of which are singletons. The J gene is TRBJ2-2, the V gene TRBV5-1; tentatively, D is TRBD2 (7 bases). This clonotype was obtained from a female donor in good health, enrolled as a control in a pregnancy study. Sequences were derived from peripheral blood, sampled in the first trimester of pregnancy. CDR3 sequence (DNA): TGCGCCAGCAGCATCTGGGGGGGGCCCAACACCGGGGAGCTGTTTTTT. This gives the protein CASSIWGGPNTGELFF.